Listed here are 9 T cell receptor beta chains from one sample, sequenced in a study of T cells after somatic rescue of genetic block. Clones were sequenced by immunoSEQ multiplex PCR, and TCRdb holds only the in-frame ones, with some missing. The sample yields 68,000 or so clones, 92% seen once. Sequencing was done on a sample of peripheral blood mononuclear cells (PBMCs). These receptors were obtained from a man aged 35 to 55.

The V call is TRBV5-1, the J call TRBJ2-7, with D possibly being TRBD2 (6 bases). Trimming cost V 4 bases and J 1 base, with 18 bases left between them. This CDR3 region has 16 residues. Looked up from germline, CDR1 is SGHRS and CDR2 is YFSETQ. The CDR3 DNA is TGCGCCAGCAGCGTACTTTCGGGGGTTCGGTCCTACGAGCAGTACTTC. Translation: CASSVLSGVRSYEQYF.

This clone has a single count. This sequence joins TRBV5-8 and TRBJ2-3; 7 positions agree with TRBD2. Germline loops: CDR1 SGHTS, CDR2 YDEGEE. V lost 3 bases to trimming and J lost 8 bases; unmatched junction nucleotides: 12. This CDR3 contains 15 residues. DNA of the CDR3: TGTGCCAGCAGCTCAATTAATCTAGCGGCGAGTACGCAGTATTTT. Its protein is CASSSINLAASTQYF.

The chain employs TRBV4-1 and TRBJ2-3; the match to TRBD2 covers 7 bases. The CDR3 is 16 amino acids. The trim removed 1 base at V and 3 bases at J, leaving 7 bases unmatched. Per germline, CDR1 MGHRA and CDR2 YSYEKL. The CDR3 sequence is CASSQGRGSRTDTQYF. For the CDR3, the DNA is TGCGCCAGCAGCCAAGGGCGCGGGAGTCGGACAGATACGCAGTATTTT.

This chain joins TRBV5-4 and TRBJ2-3, with D possibly TRBD1 on 6 matching bases. Trimming took 4 bases from V and 7 from J, leaving 10 bases between them. CDR1 and CDR2 from the germline V gene are SGHNT and YYREEE (reference sequence). The CDR3 consists of 12 residues. The CDR3 sequence: CASSVDSYTQYF. CDR3 in DNA: TGTGCCAGCAGCGTGGACAGTTATACGCAGTATTTT.

The chain carries TRBV28 and TRBJ2-7; 9 bases agree with TRBD1. This CDR3 spans 15 amino acids. Germline V gene sequence: CDR1 MDHEN, CDR2 SYDVKM. V shed 3 bases, J shed 6 bases, and the junction held 9 bases outside the gene matches. This chain's CDR3 is CASSFRDRVVGEQYF. In DNA, the CDR3 is TGTGCCAGCAGTTTCCGGGACAGGGTCGTTGGCGAGCAGTACTTC.

The V gene is TRBV6-5, the J gene TRBJ2-7; D is perhaps TRBD2 (5 bases). Trimming shortened V by 0 bases and J by 1 base, and 10 bases separated the two germline ends. Germline values: CDR1 MNHEY, CDR2 SVGAGI. This CDR3 is 15 amino acids long. CDR3 region: CASSYSIRGSYEQYF. The CDR3 DNA is TGTGCCAGCAGTTACTCGATTCGGGGTTCCTACGAGCAGTACTTC.

The rearrangement uses TRBV7-3 and TRBJ2-2, with TRBD1 as a possible D gene (5 bases). CDR1 is SGHTA, CDR2 FQGTGA, per germline. The CDR3 sequence is 15 residues long. V gave up 4 bases and J gave up 7 bases, with 16 bases separating them. In DNA form, the CDR3 reads TGTGCCAGCAGCTCCGCCGGGTTGACAGACGGGGAGCTGTTTTTT. This sequence encodes CASSSAGLTDGELFF.

The V and J genes are TRBV7-2 and TRBJ1-5; D gene unclear. The germline CDR1 and CDR2 sequences are SGHTA and FQGNSA. The CDR3 totals 13 residues. The V end lost 5 bases, the J end lost 4 bases, and 9 bases lay between the germline ends. The CDR3: CASSPQPNQPQHF. The CDR3 nucleotides read TGTGCCAGCAGCCCCCAGCCAAATCAGCCCCAGCATTTT.

The chain has TRBV6-6 and TRBJ2-1; TRBD1 matches 8 bases. The V gene end was trimmed by 7 bases and the J gene end by 8 bases; junction bases not matched to a gene: 10. The CDR3 totals 14 residues. Germline V lookup: CDR1 MNHNY, CDR2 SVGAGI (reference sequence). CDR3 nucleotides: TGTGCCAGCATGGCGGGACAGGATGGTCATGAGCAGTTCTTC. It specifies CASMAGQDGHEQFF.